This entry describes one T cell receptor beta chain. Its target is not known. The sample comes from a study of shared clonotypes between healthy human individuals. The quantity of DNA used in unsorted PBMC replicate PCRs was 300 ng, corresponding to tens of thousands of T cell genomes. In the original processing: Filtering differed, since immunoSEQ gave only junction sequences and no quality scores. The data were produced by immunoSEQ multiplex PCR, yet TCRdb's version contains in-frame clones alone and is incomplete. D and trimming were read from the DNA, whereas the V and J calls and clone size are those reported in that table. The sample holds fewer than 650,000 clones, around 78% seen once. V was trimmed by 0 bases and J by 8 bases, leaving 5 bases between them. The germline V gene encodes CDR1 MNHNS and CDR2 SASEGT. The CDR3 is made up of 12 amino acids. Extraction of genomic DNA in unsorted samples used roughly 100 million PBMCs.

Whole-study results and caveats: A limitation of the genetic and exposure-history diversity represented arose from few donors.

J is TRBJ2-1 and V is TRBV6-1; D is ambiguous. The sequenced material came from PBMCs. This sequence was found in a woman aged 40 to 55 in good health. Some clones in this sample may be carry-over from other donors' samples. Here the CDR3 DNA reads TGTGCCAGCAGTGAAGCGGGCTATGAGCAGTTCTTC. Translated, it gives CASSEAGYEQFF.